The clone carrying this T cell receptor (beta chain) was detected a few times. What it recognizes is unknown. This CDR3 has 14 amino acids. Trimming removed 0 bases from V and 5 bases from J, with 8 bases in between. CDR1 is SGHTA, CDR2 FQGNSA, per germline. Vbeta (60) and Jbeta (13) primers were used in the PCR. Using immunoSEQ multiplex PCR, the repertoire was profiled, and TCRdb retains in-frame clones only, with some absent. Seen here are 100,000 to 140,000 clones, more than 70% observed once, and the top ten hold 7.8%. The data originate from a study of cytomegalovirus exposure and HLA in healthy donors. Study outcomes and limitations: A prior analysis recorded that most TCR beta V segments were productive about 87% or about 30% of the time. Sequencing depth across donors, presence/absence analyses assumed, was roughly uniform. Later analysis associated a missense DCLRE1C variant with TCR beta V- and J-gene trimming.

This rearrangement joins TRBV7-2 to TRBJ2-1, with D possibly matching TRBD1 (6 bases). Sequencing was done on a sample of PBMCs. The TCR sequence derives from a man aged 25 to 45 in good health and CMV-seronegative. Here the CDR3 reads CASSLAYRDNEQFF. The CDR3 bases are TGTGCCAGCAGCTTAGCGTACAGGGACAATGAGCAGTTCTTC.